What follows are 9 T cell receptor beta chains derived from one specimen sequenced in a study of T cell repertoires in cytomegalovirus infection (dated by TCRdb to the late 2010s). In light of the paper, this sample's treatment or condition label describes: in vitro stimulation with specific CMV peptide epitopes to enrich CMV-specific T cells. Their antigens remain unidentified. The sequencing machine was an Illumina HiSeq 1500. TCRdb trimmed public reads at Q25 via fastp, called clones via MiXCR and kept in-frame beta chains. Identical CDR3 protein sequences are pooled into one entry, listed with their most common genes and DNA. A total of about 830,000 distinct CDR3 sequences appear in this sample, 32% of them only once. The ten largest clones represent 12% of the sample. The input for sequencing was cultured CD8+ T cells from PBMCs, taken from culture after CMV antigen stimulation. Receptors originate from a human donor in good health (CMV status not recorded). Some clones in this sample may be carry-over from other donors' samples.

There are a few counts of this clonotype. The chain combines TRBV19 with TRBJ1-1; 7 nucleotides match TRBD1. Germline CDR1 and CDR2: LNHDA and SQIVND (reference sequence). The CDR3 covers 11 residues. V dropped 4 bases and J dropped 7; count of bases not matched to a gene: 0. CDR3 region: CASSRQGEAFF. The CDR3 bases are TGTGCCAGTAGTAGACAGGGTGAAGCTTTCTTT.

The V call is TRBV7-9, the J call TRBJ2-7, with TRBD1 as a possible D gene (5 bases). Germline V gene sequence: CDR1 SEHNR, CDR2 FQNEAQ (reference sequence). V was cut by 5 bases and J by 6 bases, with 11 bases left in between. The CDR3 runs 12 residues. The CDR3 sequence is CASSPGPAEQYV. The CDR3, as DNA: TGTGCCAGCAGCCCAGGGCCGGCCGAGCAGTACGTC.

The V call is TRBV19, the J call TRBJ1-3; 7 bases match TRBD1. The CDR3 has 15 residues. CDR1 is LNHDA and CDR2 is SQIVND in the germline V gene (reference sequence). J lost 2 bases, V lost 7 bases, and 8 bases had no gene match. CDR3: CASTMRDRAGNTIYF. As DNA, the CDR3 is TGTGCCAGTACCATGAGGGACAGAGCTGGAAACACCATATATTTT.

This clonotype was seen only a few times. The CDR3 is CASSEVILGGYEQYF. DNA for the CDR3: TGTGCCAGCAGTGAAGTGATTTTAGGGGGCTACGAGCAGTACTTC. V usage is TRBV2 and J usage is TRBJ2-7; possibly TRBD1 for D (6 bases). Trimming took 1 base from V and 3 from J, leaving 13 bases between them. The length of the CDR3 is 15 residues. Germline V gives CDR1 SNHLY, CDR2 FYNNEI.

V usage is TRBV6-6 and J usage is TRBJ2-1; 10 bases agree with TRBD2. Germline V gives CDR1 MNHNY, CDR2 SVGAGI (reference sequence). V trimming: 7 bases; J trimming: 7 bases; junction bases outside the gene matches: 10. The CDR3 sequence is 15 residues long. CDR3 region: CASTLRTSGANEQFF. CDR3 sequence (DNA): TGTGCCAGCACTCTTCGCACTAGCGGGGCTAATGAGCAGTTCTTC.

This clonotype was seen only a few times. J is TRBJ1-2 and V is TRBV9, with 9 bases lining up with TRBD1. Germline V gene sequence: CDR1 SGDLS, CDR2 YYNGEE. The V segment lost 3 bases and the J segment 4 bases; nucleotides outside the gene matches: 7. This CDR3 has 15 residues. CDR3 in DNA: TGTGCCAGCAGCGAGGGACAGGGTCCCGCCTATGGCTACACCTTC. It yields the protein CASSEGQGPAYGYTF.

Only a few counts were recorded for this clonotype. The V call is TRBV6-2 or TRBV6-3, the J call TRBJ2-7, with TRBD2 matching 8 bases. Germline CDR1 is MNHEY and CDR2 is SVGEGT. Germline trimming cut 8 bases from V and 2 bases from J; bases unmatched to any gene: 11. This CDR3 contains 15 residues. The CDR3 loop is CASREGSRSAYEQYF. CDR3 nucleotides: TGTGCCAGCCGGGAGGGATCGAGAAGTGCCTACGAGCAGTACTTC.

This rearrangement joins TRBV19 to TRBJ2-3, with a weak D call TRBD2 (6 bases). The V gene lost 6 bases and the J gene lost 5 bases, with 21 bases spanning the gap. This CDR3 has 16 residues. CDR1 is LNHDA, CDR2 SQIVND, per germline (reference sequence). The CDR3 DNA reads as TGTGCCAGTAGACCATTACTGCGGGTGGGGGGAGATACGCAGTATTTT. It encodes CASRPLLRVGGDTQYF.

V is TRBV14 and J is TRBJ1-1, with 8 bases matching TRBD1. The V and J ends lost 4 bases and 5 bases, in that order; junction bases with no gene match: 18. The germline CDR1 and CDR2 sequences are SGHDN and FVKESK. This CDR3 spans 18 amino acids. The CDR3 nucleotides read TGTGCCAGCAGCCCTGGACAGGGTTGGTGGCGACGAAATACTGAAGCTTTCTTT. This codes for CASSPGQGWWRRNTEAFF.